This record covers a single TCR beta chain. The antigen remains undetermined. The sample comes from a study of a mutant IDH1 vaccine in newly diagnosed glioma. CDR1 and CDR2 (germline): SEHNR, FQNEAQ (reference sequence). With 5 bases removed from V and 4 bases from J, the gap between germline ends came to 27 bases. The CDR3 is 18 residues long. Time point described: week 11, during vaccination. Every single dose of the vaccine, 300 ug of mutant IDH1 20-mer peptide, came with topical imiquimod. TCRdb's copy holds only in-frame clones and misses some; the assay was immunoSEQ multiplex PCR. Of 100,000 to 150,000 clones detected, about 80% appear once; the ten largest clones hold 5.5%.

The sequence derives from a man between 35 and 55 years old with glioma. Sequenced here: PBMCs, sampled from a glioma patient whose treatment included an IDH1 peptide vaccine. The J gene is TRBJ2-7, the V gene TRBV7-9; D remains ambiguous. CDR3 DNA sequence: TGTGCCAGCAGCCCTGTCCCCAGTTTCCGAAAACTAAGATACGAGCAGTACTTC. Protein: CASSPVPSFRKLRYEQYF.